Listed below are T cell receptor beta chains from one sample, sequenced in a study of blood T cell repertoires in COVID-19. Generated by immunoSEQ multiplex PCR, the TCRdb table keeps only in-frame clones and is missing some. The sample carries about 160,000 clones, around 89% recorded once. The sample was peripheral blood. The receptors stem from a man in his 60s with acute or convalescent COVID-19. The CDR3 runs from the conserved cysteine through the conserved F or W. A D gene is named only where the DNA matches it firmly. Only part of the rows carry a size: once, few, many, or a class if the clone is expanded.

CDR3 length: 12; D gene: .; V gene: TRBV19; J gene: TRBJ1-1; clone size: .; CDR3 protein: CASATGPTEAFF; CDR3 DNA: TGTGCCAGTGCTACAGGTCCCACTGAAGCTTTCTTT
CDR3 length: 13; D gene: .; V gene: TRBV7-8; J gene: TRBJ2-1; clone size: .; CDR3 protein: CASSLGPLNEQFF; CDR3 DNA: TGTGCCAGCAGCTTAGGTCCTCTCAATGAGCAGTTCTTC
CDR3 length: 17; D gene: TRBD1; V gene: TRBV19; J gene: TRBJ2-5; clone size: .; CDR3 protein: CASSTGRGQAYQETQYF; CDR3 DNA: TGTGCCAGTAGTACCGGGCGAGGACAGGCGTACCAAGAGACCCAGTACTTC
CDR3 length: 18; D gene: .; V gene: TRBV7-2; J gene: TRBJ2-6; clone size: once; CDR3 protein: CASSFRTTLTSGANVLTF; CDR3 DNA: TGTGCCAGCAGCTTTCGGACTACCCTGACTTCTGGGGCCAACGTCCTGACTTTC
CDR3 length: 14; D gene: .; V gene: TRBV7-2; J gene: TRBJ1-5; clone size: few; CDR3 protein: CASSLAYSNQPQHF; CDR3 DNA: TGTGCCAGCAGCTTGGCTTATAGCAATCAGCCCCAGCATTTT
CDR3 length: 15; D gene: TRBD1; V gene: TRBV25-1; J gene: TRBJ2-1; clone size: .; CDR3 protein: CASSLGGPSYNEQFF; CDR3 DNA: TGTGCCAGCAGTTTAGGGGGCCCATCCTACAATGAGCAGTTCTTC
CDR3 length: 15; D gene: .; V gene: TRBV11-2; J gene: TRBJ1-4; clone size: few; CDR3 protein: CASSPVEGGIGKLFF; CDR3 DNA: TGTGCCAGCAGCCCCGTGGAGGGTGGGATAGGGAAACTGTTTTTT
CDR3 length: 12; D gene: .; V gene: TRBV2; J gene: TRBJ1-4; clone size: .; CDR3 protein: CAREGHEGKLFF; CDR3 DNA: TGTGCCAGAGAAGGGCACGAGGGAAAACTGTTTTTT
CDR3 length: 16; D gene: TRBD2; V gene: TRBV2; J gene: TRBJ2-1; clone size: .; CDR3 protein: CASILLAGGLYNEQFF; CDR3 DNA: TGTGCCAGCATCCTGCTAGCGGGGGGGCTCTACAATGAGCAGTTCTTC
CDR3 length: 15; D gene: .; V gene: TRBV7-2; J gene: TRBJ2-1; clone size: .; CDR3 protein: CASRLTSVSYNEQFF; CDR3 DNA: TGTGCCAGCAGGCTTACATCCGTATCCTACAATGAGCAGTTCTTC
CDR3 length: 15; D gene: .; V gene: TRBV6-5; J gene: TRBJ1-5; clone size: few; CDR3 protein: CASSSMPAGQQPQHF; CDR3 DNA: TGTGCCAGTTCGTCAATGCCGGCAGGGCAACAGCCCCAGCATTTT
CDR3 length: 14; D gene: .; V gene: TRBV30; J gene: TRBJ1-1; clone size: .; CDR3 protein: CAWSSTGMNTEAFF; CDR3 DNA: TGTGCCTGGAGTTCAACAGGAATGAACACTGAAGCTTTCTTT
CDR3 length: 15; D gene: .; V gene: TRBV10-1; J gene: TRBJ2-4; clone size: .; CDR3 protein: CASSRGARVAARVPF; CDR3 DNA: TGCGCCAGCTCCCGCGGGGCCCGGGTGGCGGCACGGGTTCCTTTC
CDR3 length: 13; D gene: TRBD1; V gene: TRBV2; J gene: TRBJ2-1; clone size: .; CDR3 protein: CASSEQGQGPQFF; CDR3 DNA: TGTGCCAGCAGTGAACAGGGACAGGGGCCGCAGTTCTTC
CDR3 length: 18; D gene: .; V gene: TRBV7-2; J gene: TRBJ1-2; clone size: .; CDR3 protein: CASSAYVGGRAPPYGYTF; CDR3 DNA: TGTGCCAGCAGCGCCTACGTGGGGGGGCGCGCACCTCCCTATGGCTACACCTTC
CDR3 length: 14; D gene: TRBD1; V gene: TRBV30; J gene: TRBJ2-1; clone size: .; CDR3 protein: CAWSRDRGRNEQFF; CDR3 DNA: TGTGCCTGGAGCCGGGACAGGGGTAGGAATGAGCAGTTCTTC
CDR3 length: 13; D gene: TRBD1; V gene: TRBV6-2/TRBV6-3; J gene: TRBJ1-1; clone size: .; CDR3 protein: CASSYQGGTEAFF; CDR3 DNA: TGTGCCAGCAGTTACCAGGGGGGCACTGAAGCTTTCTTT
CDR3 length: 13; D gene: TRBD1; V gene: TRBV12-3/TRBV12-4; J gene: TRBJ1-2; clone size: .; CDR3 protein: CASRLGQGGGYTF; CDR3 DNA: TGTGCCAGCAGACTCGGACAGGGAGGTGGCTACACCTTC
CDR3 length: 16; D gene: TRBD2; V gene: TRBV7-2; J gene: TRBJ2-2; clone size: few; CDR3 protein: CASTRAGGVATGELFF; CDR3 DNA: TGTGCCAGCACCCGGGCGGGGGGGGTTGCCACCGGGGAGCTGTTTTTT
CDR3 length: 14; D gene: .; V gene: TRBV5-4; J gene: TRBJ1-2; clone size: .; CDR3 protein: CASSLEVTVYGYTF; CDR3 DNA: TGTGCCAGCAGCCTGGAAGTAACAGTCTATGGCTACACCTTC
CDR3 length: 12; D gene: TRBD1; V gene: TRBV12-3/TRBV12-4; J gene: TRBJ1-5; clone size: .; CDR3 protein: CASRTGRKPQHF; CDR3 DNA: TGTGCCAGCCGGACAGGCCGCAAGCCCCAGCATTTT
CDR3 length: 15; D gene: .; V gene: TRBV3-1/TRBV3-2; J gene: TRBJ1-4; clone size: .; CDR3 protein: CASSHRRDTTRKLFF; CDR3 DNA: TGTGCCAGCAGCCACCGCCGGGACACCACAAGAAAACTGTTTTTT
CDR3 length: 13; D gene: .; V gene: TRBV6-5; J gene: TRBJ1-1; clone size: .; CDR3 protein: CASTSHGGTEAFF; CDR3 DNA: TGTGCCAGCACCAGCCACGGCGGCACTGAAGCTTTCTTT
CDR3 length: 12; D gene: .; V gene: TRBV12-3/TRBV12-4; J gene: TRBJ1-2; clone size: once; CDR3 protein: CASSPQGRGYTF; CDR3 DNA: TGTGCCAGCAGTCCTCAGGGTAGGGGCTACACCTTC
CDR3 length: 14; D gene: .; V gene: TRBV3-1/TRBV3-2; J gene: TRBJ1-3; clone size: .; CDR3 protein: CASSQDTQGNTIYF; CDR3 DNA: TGTGCCAGCAGCCAAGATACCCAGGGAAACACCATATATTTT
CDR3 length: 17; D gene: .; V gene: TRBV15; J gene: TRBJ2-7; clone size: .; CDR3 protein: CATSRGHSSPRNYEQYF; CDR3 DNA: TGTGCCACCAGCAGAGGACATAGTTCACCAAGGAACTACGAGCAGTACTTC
CDR3 length: 15; D gene: .; V gene: TRBV5-5; J gene: TRBJ2-7; clone size: .; CDR3 protein: CASSSGGSGLYEQYF; CDR3 DNA: TGTGCCAGCAGCTCCGGTGGAAGCGGGCTATACGAGCAGTACTTC
CDR3 length: 14; D gene: .; V gene: TRBV6-2/TRBV6-3; J gene: TRBJ2-5; clone size: .; CDR3 protein: CASSYFNREETQYF; CDR3 DNA: TGTGCCAGCAGTTACTTCAACAGGGAAGAGACCCAGTACTTC
CDR3 length: 15; D gene: TRBD2; V gene: TRBV10-3; J gene: TRBJ2-5; clone size: .; CDR3 protein: CAISSGTSGQETQYF; CDR3 DNA: TGTGCCATCAGCTCCGGGACTAGCGGACAAGAGACCCAGTACTTC
CDR3 length: 19; D gene: .; V gene: TRBV5-1; J gene: TRBJ1-1; clone size: .; CDR3 protein: CASSWGGRGAGQMNTEAFF; CDR3 DNA: TGCGCCAGCAGCTGGGGGGGGCGGGGGGCCGGACAGATGAACACTGAAGCTTTCTTT
CDR3 length: 16; D gene: TRBD1; V gene: TRBV7-2; J gene: TRBJ2-3; clone size: few; CDR3 protein: CASSRQGGRITDTQYF; CDR3 DNA: TGTGCCAGCAGTAGACAGGGCGGTCGAATCACAGATACGCAGTATTTT
CDR3 length: 15; D gene: .; V gene: TRBV24-1; J gene: TRBJ2-1; clone size: .; CDR3 protein: CATSDPSGTGYEQFF; CDR3 DNA: TGTGCCACCAGTGATCCCTCTGGTACAGGGTATGAGCAGTTCTTC
CDR3 length: 15; D gene: TRBD2; V gene: TRBV30; J gene: TRBJ2-3; clone size: .; CDR3 protein: CAWSGGAGGADTQYF; CDR3 DNA: TGTGCCTGGAGTGGAGGAGCGGGGGGGGCAGATACGCAGTATTTT
CDR3 length: 12; D gene: TRBD1; V gene: TRBV12-3/TRBV12-4; J gene: TRBJ1-2; clone size: .; CDR3 protein: CASSRQGDGYTF; CDR3 DNA: TGTGCCAGCAGTAGACAGGGGGACGGCTACACCTTC
CDR3 length: 17; D gene: TRBD1; V gene: TRBV5-1; J gene: TRBJ1-1; clone size: .; CDR3 protein: CASSLQGAGVGNTEAFF; CDR3 DNA: TGCGCCAGCAGCCTACAGGGGGCTGGGGTGGGGAACACTGAAGCTTTCTTT
CDR3 length: 14; D gene: TRBD1; V gene: TRBV10-3; J gene: TRBJ1-1; clone size: .; CDR3 protein: CATVRGTENTEAFF; CDR3 DNA: TGTGCCACCGTCAGGGGGACAGAAAACACTGAAGCTTTCTTT
CDR3 length: 19; D gene: TRBD1; V gene: TRBV11-2; J gene: TRBJ1-2; clone size: .; CDR3 protein: CASSLYRTGQARVGYGYTF; CDR3 DNA: TGTGCCAGCAGCTTATACCGAACGGGACAGGCCCGAGTGGGCTATGGCTACACCTTC